The T cell receptor (beta chain) described here comes from a study of Graves' ophthalmopathy and Graves' hyperthyroidism. Study observations and caveats: Clonotypes were expanded in thyroid at above 0.001 frequency, and most also appeared in blood.

From RNA, the CDR3 regions of TCR beta chains were amplified and sequenced. RT-PCR with HTBI primers came first, then second-round multiplex PCR. TCRdb analysed the multiplex PCR reads with MiXCR anew, one entry per CDR3 protein. Found here are 230,000 or so distinct CDR3 sequences, around 45% of them singletons; the top ten hold around half. The junction had 8 bases not matched to a gene; V was cut back by 4 bases and J by 0 bases. Germline V gene sequence: CDR1 DFQATT, CDR2 SNEGSKA (reference sequence). This CDR3 is built from 15 residues. For this clonotype: Its antigen is still unknown.

V gene TRBV20-1 combines with J gene TRBJ1-1; 7 bases are a match to TRBD1. This clonotype originated in an adult man with Graves' ophthalmopathy. The sample comprised peripheral blood. The CDR3: CSAKGAGGVNTEAFF. The DNA of the CDR3 is TGCAGTGCTAAAGGGGCAGGGGGTGTGAACACTGAAGCTTTCTTT.